This T cell receptor beta chain was retrieved from a study of cytomegalovirus exposure and HLA in healthy donors. Study results and limitations: Equally common other TCR beta chains were less clonally expanded than HLA-associated ones, a later analysis found. Reports described diagnosis of cytomegalovirus status by the classifier as highly specific and sensitive.

As to this clone: The antigen remains undetermined.

Researchers ran the PCR with 60 Vbeta and 13 Jbeta primers. Some clones are missing from TCRdb's copy, which holds only in-frame ones; the method was immunoSEQ multiplex PCR. The sample consists of fewer than 200,000 clones, roughly two thirds of them appearing once. Between the trimmed V and J ends, which lost 3 bases and 2 bases, there was a span of 16 bases. The CDR3 covers 16 residues. Germline CDR1 reads SGHRS; CDR2 reads YFSETQ. The chain links TRBV5-1 to TRBJ2-3; possible D gene TRBD2, 6 bases. The sequence derives from a woman under 40 in good health and CMV-seronegative. Sequencing was carried out using PBMCs. Written as DNA, the CDR3 is TGCGCCAGCAGCTCCGGAGGGGTGGGTACCACAGATACGCAGTATTTT. Its translation is CASSSGGVGTTDTQYF.